These 10 T cell receptor beta chains came from one sample sequenced in a study of cytomegalovirus exposure and HLA in healthy donors (dated by TCRdb to 2017 to 2019). Libraries were made using the immunoSEQ multiplex PCR assay. A mixture of 60 forward primers for TCR Vbeta segments and 13 reverse primers for TCR Jbeta segments was used in the multiplex PCR. The table was pulled from immuneACCESS by TCRdb, which kept in-frame rearrangements only. Such tables lose some clones; where checked, under half of the loss comes from unresolved V genes, and the rest has no known cause. Counted in this sample were about 140,000 clones; less than 80% of them appeared once. 8.8% of the sample lies in the top ten. Sequences were obtained from PBMCs. These receptor sequences come from a woman in her fifties or sixties in good health and CMV-seropositive.

This chain joins TRBV28 and TRBJ1-5, with D unclear. In germline, CDR1 is MDHEN, CDR2 SYDVKM. Trimming stripped 4 bases from V and 3 bases from J, with 4 bases between. The CDR3 contains 12 residues. The chain's CDR3 is CASSWANQPQHF. The CDR3 DNA follows: TGTGCCAGCAGTTGGGCCAATCAGCCCCAGCATTTT.

This clone occurred once. The chain uses TRBV28 and TRBJ2-7; TRBD1 is a possible D gene (6 bases). Trimming left V 5 bases short and J 2 bases short, with 13 bases between. CDR1 and CDR2 (germline): MDHEN, SYDVKM. This CDR3 spans 14 amino acids. The CDR3 protein is CASSGTPYAYEQYF. In DNA form, the CDR3 reads TGTGCCAGCAGTGGGACACCATATGCCTACGAGCAGTACTTC.

V usage is TRBV5-4 and J usage is TRBJ2-1; TRBD2 aligns across 9 bases. The CDR3 covers 15 residues. Germline-derived CDR1 and CDR2 are SGHNT and YYREEE (reference sequence). V shed 4 bases and J 5 bases; nucleotides not matched to a gene: 7. CDR3 sequence (DNA): TGTGCCAGCAGCCCTGCGGGGGGGCGAAACAATGAGCAGTTCTTC. Translation: CASSPAGGRNNEQFF. Full variable domain (remainder filled in from reference TRBV5-4 and TRBJ2-1): ETGVTQSPTHLIKTRGQQVTLRCSSQSGHNTVSWYQQALGQGPQFIFQYYREEENGRGNFPPRFSGLQFPNYSSELNVNALELDDSALYLCASSPAGGRNNEQFFGPGTRLTVL.

This clone came up once. V and J are TRBV19 and TRBJ2-5, with 7 bases fitting TRBD2. CDR1 is LNHDA, CDR2 SQIVND, per germline (reference sequence). This CDR3 comprises 14 residues. Unmatched junction bases numbered 6, after V lost 4 bases and J lost 4 bases. The CDR3 DNA reads as TGTGCCAGTAGTAGCAAGCGGGGAGGAGAGACCCAGTACTTC. Residues: CASSSKRGGETQYF. Full variable domain (outside the CDR3, taken from reference TRBV19 and TRBJ2-5): DGGITQSPKYLFRKEGQNVTLSCEQNLNHDAMYWYRQDPGQGLRLIYYSQIVNDFQKGDIAEGYSVSREKKESFPLTVTSAQKNPTAFYLCASSSKRGGETQYFGPGTRLLVL.

The V and J genes are TRBV9 and TRBJ1-2; maybe TRBD1 (5 bases). V was trimmed by 0 bases and J by 0 bases, leaving 15 bases between them. Germline V gives CDR1 SGDLS, CDR2 YYNGEE. This CDR3 contains 17 residues. CDR3 loop: CASSVAVRAASNYGYTF. The CDR3 region has the DNA TGTGCCAGCAGCGTAGCGGTCAGGGCAGCCTCTAACTATGGCTACACCTTC.

This clone is large in the sample. CDR3 loop: CASSYRRGPYEQYF. DNA for the CDR3: TGTGCCAGCAGTTACAGAAGGGGGCCCTACGAGCAGTACTTC. This chain connects TRBV6-5 to TRBJ2-7, with 7 bases fitting TRBD1. CDR3 length: 14 residues. Germline V lookup: CDR1 MNHEY, CDR2 SVGAGI. Germline trimming cut 2 bases from V and 2 bases from J; bases unmatched to any gene: 3.

The chain combines TRBV7-2 with TRBJ1-5, with TRBD1 matching 9 bases. The CDR3 sequence is 15 residues long. V gave up 5 bases and J gave up 7 bases; unmatched junction bases: 9. The V gene's germline CDR1 is SGHTA and CDR2 FQGNSA. This CDR3 is CASSPSTGGDQPQHF. The CDR3 bases are TGTGCCAGCAGCCCCTCAACAGGGGGCGACCAGCCCCAGCATTTT.

The chain carries TRBV6-5 and TRBJ1-1; tentatively, D is TRBD1 (5 bases). The CDR3 is made up of 15 amino acids. Per the germline V gene, CDR1 is MNHEY and CDR2 is SVGAGI. The germline V and J ends were trimmed by 7 bases and 1 base, with 16 bases remaining between them. The CDR3 is CASNPFRARNTEAFF. As DNA, the CDR3 is TGTGCCAGCAACCCCTTCAGGGCAAGGAACACTGAAGCTTTCTTT.

This clone was detected only once. The V call is TRBV5-1, the J call TRBJ1-4; tentative D call: TRBD1 (5 bases). The germline CDR1 and CDR2 sequences are SGHRS and YFSETQ. Trimming removed 3 bases from V and 6 bases from J, with 15 bases in between. The CDR3 runs 15 residues. CDR3 DNA sequence: TGCGCCAGCAGCTCCTCAGGGCGGGGTGATGAAAAACTGTTTTTT. This encodes CASSSSGRGDEKLFF. Looking up the rest from reference TRBV5-1 and TRBJ1-4 gives the full variable domain: KAGVTQTPRYLIKTRGQQVTLSCSPISGHRSVSWYQQTPGQGLQFLFEYFSETQRNKGNFPGRFSGRQFSNSRSEMNVSTLELGDSALYLCASSSSGRGDEKLFFGSGTQLSVL.

This clone occurred once. The chain carries TRBV27 and TRBJ2-3; 11 nucleotides line up with TRBD1. The CDR3 runs 18 residues. Germline values: CDR1 MNHEY, CDR2 SMNVEV (reference sequence). V dropped 1 base and J dropped 2; count of bases not matched to a gene: 8. The CDR3 coding sequence is TGTGCCAGCAGTTTATACCCGCCGGGACAGGGGGACACAGATACGCAGTATTTT. Residues: CASSLYPPGQGDTDTQYF.